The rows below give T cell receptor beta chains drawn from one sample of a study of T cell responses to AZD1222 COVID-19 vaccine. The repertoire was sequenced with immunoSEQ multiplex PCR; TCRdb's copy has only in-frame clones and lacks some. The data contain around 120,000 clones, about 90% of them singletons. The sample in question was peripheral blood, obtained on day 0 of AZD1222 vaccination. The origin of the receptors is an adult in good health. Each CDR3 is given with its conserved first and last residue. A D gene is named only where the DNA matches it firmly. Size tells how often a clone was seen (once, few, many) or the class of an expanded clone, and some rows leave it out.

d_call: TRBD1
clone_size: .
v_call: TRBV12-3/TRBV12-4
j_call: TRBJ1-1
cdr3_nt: TGTGCCAGCAGCCGGACAGGCGGCACTGAAGCTTTCTTT
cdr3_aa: CASSRTGGTEAFF

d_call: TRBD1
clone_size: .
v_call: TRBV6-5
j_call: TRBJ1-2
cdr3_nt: TGTGCCAGCAGCCCGGACAGGGGGCAAGGCTATGGCTACACCTTC
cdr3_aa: CASSPDRGQGYGYTF

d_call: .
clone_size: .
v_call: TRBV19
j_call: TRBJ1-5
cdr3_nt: TGTGCCAGTAGTCGGGCAGGGAAAGGCCAGCCCCAGCATTTT
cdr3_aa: CASSRAGKGQPQHF

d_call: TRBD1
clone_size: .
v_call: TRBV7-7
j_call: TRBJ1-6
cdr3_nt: TGTGCCAGCAGCCTAACAGGGGGTTCACCCCTCCACTTT
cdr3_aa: CASSLTGGSPLHF

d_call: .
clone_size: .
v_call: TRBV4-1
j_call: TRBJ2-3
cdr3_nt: TGCGCCAGCAGCCAAGGGCGGGGGCGTTCCTTAAGCACAGATACGCAGTATTTT
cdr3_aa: CASSQGRGRSLSTDTQYF

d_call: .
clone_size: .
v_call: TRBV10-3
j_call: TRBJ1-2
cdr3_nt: TGTGCCATCAGTGAGTCGTTTGGGGGGACCGGTGGCTACACCTTC
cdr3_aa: CAISESFGGTGGYTF

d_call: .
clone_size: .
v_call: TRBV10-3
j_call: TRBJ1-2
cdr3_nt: TGTGCCATCAGTGATAACTATGGCTACACCTTC
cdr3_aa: CAISDNYGYTF

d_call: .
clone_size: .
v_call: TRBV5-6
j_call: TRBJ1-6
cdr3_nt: TGTGCCAGCAGCTTAGGTCGGGGAATGGGTTCACCCCTCCACTTT
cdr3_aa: CASSLGRGMGSPLHF

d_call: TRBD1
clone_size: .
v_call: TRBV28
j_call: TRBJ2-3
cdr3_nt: TGTGCCAGCAGTTTAAGTAGTGGGACAGGGTTAGATACGCAGTATTTT
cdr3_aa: CASSLSSGTGLDTQYF

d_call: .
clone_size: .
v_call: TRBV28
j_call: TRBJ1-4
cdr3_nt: TGTGCCAGCAGTTTATCCCAGACAGCAATGACTGAAAAACTGTTTTTT
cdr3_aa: CASSLSQTAMTEKLFF

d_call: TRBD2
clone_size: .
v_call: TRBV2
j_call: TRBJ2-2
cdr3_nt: TGTGCCAGCAGTGAACTCGCGGGAGCGGACACCGGGGAGCTGTTTTTT
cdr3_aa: CASSELAGADTGELFF

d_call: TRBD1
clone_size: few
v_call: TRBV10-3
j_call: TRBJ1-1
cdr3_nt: TGTGCCATCAGTCTGACAGGGGACACTGAAGCTTTCTTT
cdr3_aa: CAISLTGDTEAFF

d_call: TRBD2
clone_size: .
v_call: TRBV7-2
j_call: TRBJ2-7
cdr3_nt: TGTGCCAGCAGCCTACTAGCGGGAGTAAACGAGCAGTACTTC
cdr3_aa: CASSLLAGVNEQYF

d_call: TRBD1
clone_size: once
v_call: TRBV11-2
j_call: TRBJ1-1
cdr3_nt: TGTGCCAGCAGCTTGTTTCAGACAGGGTGGAACACTGAAGCTTTCTTT
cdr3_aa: CASSLFQTGWNTEAFF

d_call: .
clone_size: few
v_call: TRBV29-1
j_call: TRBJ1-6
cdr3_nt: TGCAGCGTTGAAGTAGCCGGGCCTGGTTTTTCACCCCTCCACTTT
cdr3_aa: CSVEVAGPGFSPLHF

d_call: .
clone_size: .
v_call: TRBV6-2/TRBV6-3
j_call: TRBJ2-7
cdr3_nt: TGTGCCAGCAGTGGCTTCTCCTACGAGCAGTACTTC
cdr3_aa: CASSGFSYEQYF

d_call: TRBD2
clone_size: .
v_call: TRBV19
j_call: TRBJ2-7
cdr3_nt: TGTGCCAGTAGTATTGGGGGACTAGCGGATTCATACGAGCAGTACTTC
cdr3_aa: CASSIGGLADSYEQYF

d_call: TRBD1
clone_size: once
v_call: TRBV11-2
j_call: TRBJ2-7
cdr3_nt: TGTGCCAGCAGCTTAAGCCTACTGACAGGGTCGACCTACGAGCAGTACTTC
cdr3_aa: CASSLSLLTGSTYEQYF

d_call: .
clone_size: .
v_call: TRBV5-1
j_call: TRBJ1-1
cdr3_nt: TGCGCCAGCAGCTTTGGGACACCGAACACTGAAGCTTTCTTT
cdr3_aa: CASSFGTPNTEAFF

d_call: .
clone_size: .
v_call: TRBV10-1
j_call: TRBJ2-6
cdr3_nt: TGCGCCAGCACCGAGCCTCCGAGTGGGGCCAACGTCCTGACTTTC
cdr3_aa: CASTEPPSGANVLTF

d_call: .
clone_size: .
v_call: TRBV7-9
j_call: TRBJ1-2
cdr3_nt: TGTGCCAGCAGCTTAGGTTCGGCAGGGTTCTATGGCTACACCTTC
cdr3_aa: CASSLGSAGFYGYTF

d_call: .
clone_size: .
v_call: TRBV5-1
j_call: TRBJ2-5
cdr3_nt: TGCGCCAGCAGCTTGGAGCGCGGGGGCGGGGAGACCCAGTACTTC
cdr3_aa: CASSLERGGGETQYF

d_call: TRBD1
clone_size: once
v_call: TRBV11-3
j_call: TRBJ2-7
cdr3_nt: TGTGCCAGCAGCAAGGGACAGGGGAACTACGAGCAGTACTTC
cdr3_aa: CASSKGQGNYEQYF

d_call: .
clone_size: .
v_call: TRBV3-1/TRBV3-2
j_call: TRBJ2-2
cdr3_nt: TGTGCCAGCAGCTACGGGGTTTCCACCGGGGAGCTGTTTTTT
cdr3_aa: CASSYGVSTGELFF

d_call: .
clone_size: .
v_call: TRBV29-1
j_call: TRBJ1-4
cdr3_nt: TGCAGCGTTGAATTAAGCTCTACTAATGAAAAACTGTTTTTT
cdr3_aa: CSVELSSTNEKLFF

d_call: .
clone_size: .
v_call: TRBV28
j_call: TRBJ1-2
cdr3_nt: TGTGCCAGCAGTTTGAACAATGGCTACACCTTC
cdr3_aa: CASSLNNGYTF

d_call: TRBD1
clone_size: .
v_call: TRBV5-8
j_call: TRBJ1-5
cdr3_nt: TGTGCCAGCAGCCCGGACAGGGAGGAGAGCAATCAGCCCCAGCATTTT
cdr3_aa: CASSPDREESNQPQHF

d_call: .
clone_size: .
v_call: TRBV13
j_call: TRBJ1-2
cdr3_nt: TGTGCCAGCAGCTTAGGTGCCGTGAGCTATGGCTACACCTTC
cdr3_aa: CASSLGAVSYGYTF

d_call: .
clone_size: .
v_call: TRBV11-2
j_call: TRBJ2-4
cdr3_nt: TGTGCCAGCAGCTTAGGGAGAGGACAGCCGATACTAGCCAAAAACATTCAGTACTTC
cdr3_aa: CASSLGRGQPILAKNIQYF

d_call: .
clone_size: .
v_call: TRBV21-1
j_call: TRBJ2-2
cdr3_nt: TGTGCCAGCAGCAAACTCTACAGGGGTCGGAACACCGGGGAGCTGTTTTTT
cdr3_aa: CASSKLYRGRNTGELFF

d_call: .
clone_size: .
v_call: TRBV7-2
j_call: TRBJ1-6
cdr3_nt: TGTGCCAGCAGCTTAGAGGCGAATTCACCCCTCCACTTT
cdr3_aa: CASSLEANSPLHF

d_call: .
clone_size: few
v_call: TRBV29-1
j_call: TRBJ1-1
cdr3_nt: TGCAGCGTGACGGGGAACACTGAAGCTTTCTTT
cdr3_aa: CSVTGNTEAFF

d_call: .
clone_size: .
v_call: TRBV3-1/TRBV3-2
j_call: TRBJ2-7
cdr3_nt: TGTGCCAGCAGCCAAGAAGGGGTGAGGGACGGCCGAAGCGAGCAGTACTTC
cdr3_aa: CASSQEGVRDGRSEQYF

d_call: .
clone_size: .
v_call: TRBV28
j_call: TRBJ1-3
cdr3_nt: TGTGCCAGCAGTTTTCTGGCTACTGAAAACACCATATATTTT
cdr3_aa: CASSFLATENTIYF

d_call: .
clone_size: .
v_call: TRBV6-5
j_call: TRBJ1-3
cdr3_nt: TGTGCCAGCATGCAAAGTCAGGAGTATGGAAACACCATATATTTT
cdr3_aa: CASMQSQEYGNTIYF

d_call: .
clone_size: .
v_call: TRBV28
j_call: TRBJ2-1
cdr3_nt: TGTGCCAGCACCGATGGGTACCGTCCGAGTGAGCAGTTCTTC
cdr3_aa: CASTDGYRPSEQFF

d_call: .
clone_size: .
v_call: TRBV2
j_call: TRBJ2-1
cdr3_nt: TGTGCCAGCAGAGGTCTACTCCTAGATACCTACAATGAGCAGTTCTTC
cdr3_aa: CASRGLLLDTYNEQFF

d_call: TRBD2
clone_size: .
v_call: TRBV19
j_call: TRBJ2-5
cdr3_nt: TGTGCCAGTAGTCGTTCGGGAGGGCCCGGGGTAGGGGAGACCCAGTACTTC
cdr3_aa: CASSRSGGPGVGETQYF

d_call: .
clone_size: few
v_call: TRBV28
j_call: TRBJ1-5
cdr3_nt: TGTGCCAGCTCCCCCCTGGCGGGTTATCAGCCCCAGCATTTT
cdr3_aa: CASSPLAGYQPQHF

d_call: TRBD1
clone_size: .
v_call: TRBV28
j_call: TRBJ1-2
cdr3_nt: TGTGCCAGCAAAACCATCCGAAGGGGGCTGTCTTATAGCTACACCTTC
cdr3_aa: CASKTIRRGLSYSYTF

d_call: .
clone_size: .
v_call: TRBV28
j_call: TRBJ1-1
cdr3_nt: TGTGCCAGCAGTCCCTTTCTCGGGCAAGTGAACACTGAAGCTTTCTTT
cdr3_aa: CASSPFLGQVNTEAFF

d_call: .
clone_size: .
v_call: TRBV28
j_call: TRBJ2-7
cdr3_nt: TGTGCCAGCAGTTTTAATGAGGTCCCCTACGAGCAGTACTTC
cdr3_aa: CASSFNEVPYEQYF

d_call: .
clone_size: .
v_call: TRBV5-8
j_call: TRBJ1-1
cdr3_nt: TGTGCCAGCAGCTTGGCCCTGAGAATGAACACTGAAGCTTTCTTT
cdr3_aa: CASSLALRMNTEAFF

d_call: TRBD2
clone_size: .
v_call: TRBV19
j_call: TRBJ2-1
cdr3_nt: TGTGCCAGTAGTATGACCGGGACTAGCGGGGGGGGCTCCTACAATGAGCAGTTCTTC
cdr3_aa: CASSMTGTSGGGSYNEQFF

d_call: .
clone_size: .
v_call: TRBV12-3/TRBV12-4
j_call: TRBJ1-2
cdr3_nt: TGTGCCAGCAGCCTAAACAAGAACTATGGCTACACCTTC
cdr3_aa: CASSLNKNYGYTF

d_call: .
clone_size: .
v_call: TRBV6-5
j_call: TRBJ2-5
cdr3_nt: TGTGCCAGCAGTTACCGTGGATCCCAAGAGACCCAGTACTTC
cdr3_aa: CASSYRGSQETQYF

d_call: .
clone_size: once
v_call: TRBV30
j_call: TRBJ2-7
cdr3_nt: TGTGCCTGGAGTGTGGGGGGACCCTACGAGCAGTACTTC
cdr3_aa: CAWSVGGPYEQYF

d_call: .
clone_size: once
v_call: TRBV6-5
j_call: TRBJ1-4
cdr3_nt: TGTGCCAGCAGTTATTCGGGGGCGAAGGATGAAAAACTGTTTTTT
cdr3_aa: CASSYSGAKDEKLFF

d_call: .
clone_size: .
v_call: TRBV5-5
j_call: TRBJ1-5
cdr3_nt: TGTGCCAGCAGCTTGATCGCGATCGATCAGCCCCAGCATTTT
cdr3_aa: CASSLIAIDQPQHF

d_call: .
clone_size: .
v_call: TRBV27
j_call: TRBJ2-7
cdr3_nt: TGTGCCAGCAGTTTATCTTCCAGGGGAACCTACGAGCAGTACTTC
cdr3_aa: CASSLSSRGTYEQYF

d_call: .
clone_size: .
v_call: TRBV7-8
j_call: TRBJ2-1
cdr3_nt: TGTGCCAGCAGTTTTCTGGAACCCCCCGACAATGAGCAGTTCTTC
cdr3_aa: CASSFLEPPDNEQFF

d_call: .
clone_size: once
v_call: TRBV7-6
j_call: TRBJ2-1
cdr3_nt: TGTGCCAGCACCCCATTAGGGAGCTCCTACAATGAGCAGTTCTTC
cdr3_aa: CASTPLGSSYNEQFF

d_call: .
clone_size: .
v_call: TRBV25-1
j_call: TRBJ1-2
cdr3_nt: TGTGCCAGCAGGCCTAATTTAGGGGGAGCGCACTATGGCTACACCTTC
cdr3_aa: CASRPNLGGAHYGYTF

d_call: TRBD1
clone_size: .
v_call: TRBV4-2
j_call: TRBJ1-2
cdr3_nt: TGTGCCAGCAGCCATGTCGACAGGGGGTTCGGTGGCTACACCTTC
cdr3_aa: CASSHVDRGFGGYTF

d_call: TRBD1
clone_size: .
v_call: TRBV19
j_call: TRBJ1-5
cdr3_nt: TGTGCCAGTACGGTTTCAGGGGGCCGTAGCAATCAGCCCCAGCATTTT
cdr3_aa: CASTVSGGRSNQPQHF